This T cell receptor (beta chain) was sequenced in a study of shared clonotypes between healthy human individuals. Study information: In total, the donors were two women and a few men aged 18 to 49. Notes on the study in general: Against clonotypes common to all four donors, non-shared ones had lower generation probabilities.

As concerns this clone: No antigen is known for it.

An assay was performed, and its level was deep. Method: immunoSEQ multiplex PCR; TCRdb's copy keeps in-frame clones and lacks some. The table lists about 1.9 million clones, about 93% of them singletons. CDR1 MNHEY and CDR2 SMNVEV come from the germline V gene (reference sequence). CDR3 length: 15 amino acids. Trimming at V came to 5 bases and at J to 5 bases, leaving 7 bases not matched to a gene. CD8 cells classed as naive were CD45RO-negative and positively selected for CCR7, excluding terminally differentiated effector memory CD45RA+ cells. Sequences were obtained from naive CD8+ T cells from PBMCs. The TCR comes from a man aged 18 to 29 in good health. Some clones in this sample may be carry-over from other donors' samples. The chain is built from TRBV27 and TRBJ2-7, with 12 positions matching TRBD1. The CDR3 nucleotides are TGTGCCAGCAGTACGAACCGGGACAGGGGGCACGAGCAGTACTTC. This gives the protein CASSTNRDRGHEQYF.